These 29 T cell receptor beta chains were all obtained from the same sample, sequenced in a study of PD-L1 blockade in urothelial cancer. Time point described: peripheral blood 6 weeks after treatment start. TCRdb's table, derived via immunoSEQ multiplex PCR, lists solely in-frame clones and lacks some. Here the sample spans about 91,000 clones, approximately 87% being singletons. This material consisted of PBMCs, taken around atezolizumab (anti-PD-L1) treatment. All receptors derive from a man aged 70-80 years with urothelial cancer.

This clone turned up a few times. V gene TRBV18 combines with J gene TRBJ1-1, with TRBD1 matching 7 bases. The ends lost 3 bases at V and 1 base at J; junction bases unmatched: 5. Germline-derived CDR1 and CDR2 are KGHSH and LQKENI. This CDR3 spans 15 amino acids. DNA of the CDR3: TGTGCCAGCTCACCGCCTCGGACAGGGAACACTGAAGCTTTCTTT. Protein sequence: CASSPPRTGNTEAFF.

The rearrangement joins TRBV11-1 to TRBJ2-1; D remains ambiguous. Germline V gives CDR1 SGHAT, CDR2 FQDESV (reference sequence). Trimming stripped 6 bases from V and 4 bases from J, with 19 bases between. The CDR3 runs to 16 residues. CDR3 residues: CASRNTPGNQYNEQFF. CDR3 DNA: TGTGCCAGCAGAAACACCCCAGGTAATCAATACAATGAGCAGTTCTTC.

On this clone itself: One junction end disagrees with the germline gene, perhaps due to a read error. This rearrangement joins TRBV19 to TRBJ1-2; 8 bases align to TRBD1. CDR3 length: 16 residues. Germline assignment: CDR1 LNHDA and CDR2 SQIVND (reference sequence). The chain's CDR3 is CATSPSLDRGSKGYTF. In DNA, the CDR3 is TGTGCCACTAGTCCCTCCCTAGACAGGGGATCCAAAGGCTACACCTTC.

In this sample, this clone turned up a few times. The V call is TRBV4-3, the J call TRBJ2-7, with 10 bases lining up with TRBD2. There are 15 residues in the CDR3. Germline trimming cut 0 bases from V and 9 bases from J; bases unmatched to any gene: 8. Germline loops: CDR1 LGHNA, CDR2 YSLEER. CDR3 residues: CASSQDLAGAPGQYF. Here the CDR3 DNA reads TGCGCCAGCAGCCAAGACCTAGCGGGAGCCCCCGGGCAGTACTTC.

The V gene is TRBV7-9, the J gene TRBJ1-4, with D possibly being TRBD1 (6 bases). Deletions cut 4 bases from V and 4 bases from J, with 13 bases between. This CDR3 has 15 residues. CDR1 is SEHNR, CDR2 FQNEAQ, per germline (reference sequence). The chain's CDR3 is CASSSGQRLNEKLFF. The CDR3 DNA follows: TGTGCCAGCAGCTCCGGACAGAGGCTTAATGAAAAACTGTTTTTT.

This clone turned up a few times. This sequence joins TRBV7-6 and TRBJ2-5; maybe TRBD2 (6 bases). V dropped 3 bases and J dropped 5 bases, with 10 bases sitting between them. Germline lookup yields CDR1 SGHVS and CDR2 FNYEAQ. The CDR3 runs 13 residues. CDR3 loop: CASSFGGDETQYF. In nucleotides, the CDR3 is TGTGCCAGCAGCTTTGGAGGGGACGAGACCCAGTACTTC.

This clone was picked up a small number of times. The V and J genes are TRBV5-6 and TRBJ1-1, with a possible D match to TRBD1 (5 bases). The CDR3 is 14 amino acids. V was clipped by 0 bases and J by 5 bases, with 11 bases between them. Germline CDR1 SGHDT, CDR2 YYEEEE. In nucleotides, the CDR3 is TGTGCCAGCAGCTTGGGTATTAGGGGAACTGAAGCTTTCTTT. This translates into CASSLGIRGTEAFF.

The rearrangement uses TRBV11-2 and TRBJ2-7; a weak D match, TRBD1 (6 bases). The CDR3 consists of 14 residues. Trimming stripped 5 bases from V and 0 bases from J, with 11 bases between. Germline loops: CDR1 SGHAT, CDR2 FQNNGV. The CDR3 DNA reads as TGTGCCAGCAGCCCAGACAGGATCTCCTACGAGCAGTACTTC. It yields the protein CASSPDRISYEQYF.

The rearrangement joins TRBV11-2 to TRBJ2-3, with a possible D match to TRBD2 (5 bases). Germline assignment: CDR1 SGHAT and CDR2 FQNNGV. V was pared by 5 bases and J by 6 bases, with 12 bases between. The CDR3 runs to 13 residues. The DNA for the CDR3 is TGTGCCAGCAGCCCCCGGACTGAGGATACGCAGTATTTT. As protein: CASSPRTEDTQYF.

This chain connects TRBV7-8 to TRBJ1-2, with D possibly matching TRBD1 (6 bases). This CDR3 has 15 residues. Germline CDR1 SGHVS, CDR2 FQNEAQ. Trimming removed 7 bases from V and 6 bases from J, with 21 bases in between. The CDR3 bases are TGTGCCAGCAACCCTGGGACACCCCGCCCTGATGGCTACACCTTC. Translated, it gives CASNPGTPRPDGYTF.

The chain uses TRBV5-1 and TRBJ2-2; D is uncertain. There are 17 residues in the CDR3. Trimming stripped 0 bases from V and 0 bases from J, with 12 bases between. CDR1 and CDR2 from the germline V gene are SGHRS and YFSETQ. CDR3 nucleotides: TGCGCCAGCAGCTTGGCCGGTGGCGGAGCGAACACCGGGGAGCTGTTTTTT. It is translated as CASSLAGGGANTGELFF.

This clone appeared once. The chain has TRBV12-5 and TRBJ1-5, with no clear D. V gave up 0 bases and J gave up 6 bases, with 15 bases separating them. Germline V gives CDR1 LGHNT, CDR2 FRNRAP. This CDR3 comprises 16 residues. The CDR3 region has the DNA TGTGCTAGTGGTTTGGTACGAGGATCGGGAGTTCAGCCCCAGCATTTT. Translating gives CASGLVRGSGVQPQHF. Filled out from reference TRBV12-5 and TRBJ1-5, the complete variable domain reads DARVTQTPRHKVTEMGQEVTMRCQPILGHNTVFWYRQTMMQGLELLAYFRNRAPLDDSGMPKDRFSAEMPDATLATLKIQPSEPRDSAVYFCASGLVRGSGVQPQHFGDGTRLSIL.

The chain combines TRBV7-2 with TRBJ2-7; no clear D gene. V shed 2 bases and J shed 4 bases, with 15 bases lying between them. The CDR3 covers 15 residues. Germline lookup yields CDR1 SGHTA and CDR2 FQGNSA. CDR3 protein: CASSLTVQRTYEQYF. The CDR3 DNA is TGTGCCAGCAGCTTAACAGTCCAAAGAACGTACGAGCAGTACTTC.

The rearrangement joins TRBV5-6 to TRBJ2-6; weak D call: TRBD2 (5 bases). CDR1 SGHDT and CDR2 YYEEEE come from the germline V gene. Deletions cut 0 bases from V and 4 bases from J, with 8 bases between. CDR3 length equals 15 residues. The CDR3 DNA reads as TGTGCCAGCAGCTTGGCGGGGAACGGGGCCAACGTCCTGACTTTC. It codes for CASSLAGNGANVLTF.

The CDR3 nucleotides read TGTGCCAGCAGCACCGGGACAGGGGGCCATCAGCCCCAGCATTTT. This codes for CASSTGTGGHQPQHF. V is TRBV11-2 and J is TRBJ1-5; 12 nucleotides line up with TRBD1. The CDR3 totals 15 residues. The germline V gene encodes CDR1 SGHAT and CDR2 FQNNGV. Trimming took 5 bases from V and 5 from J; bases not matched to a gene: 4.

The J gene is TRBJ1-1, the V gene TRBV14; D gene unclear. Between the trimmed V and J ends, which lost 1 base and 4 bases, there was a span of 7 bases. The CDR3 contains 13 residues. Germline-derived CDR1 and CDR2 are SGHDN and FVKESK. The CDR3 loop is CASSQAESTEAFF. The DNA of the CDR3 is TGTGCCAGCAGCCAAGCTGAGAGCACTGAAGCTTTCTTT.

This chain connects TRBV5-4 to TRBJ2-3, with 8 bases matching TRBD1. Unmatched junction bases numbered 7, after V lost 4 bases and J lost 0 bases. Per germline, CDR1 SGHNT and CDR2 YYREEE (reference sequence). The CDR3 totals 16 residues. The CDR3 is CASSPGQGISTDTQYF. DNA for the CDR3: TGTGCCAGCAGCCCAGGACAGGGCATCAGCACAGATACGCAGTATTTT.

This rearrangement joins TRBV6-1 to TRBJ2-2; D gene ambiguous. CDR3 length equals 13 residues. Trimming stripped 3 bases from V and 6 bases from J, with 8 bases between. Germline CDR1 reads MNHNS; CDR2 reads SASEGT. CDR3 sequence (DNA): TGTGCCAGCAGTGAGTCGGTCCCCGGGGAGCTGTTTTTT. Translating it yields CASSESVPGELFF.

V usage is TRBV6-5 and J usage is TRBJ2-7, with 14 positions matching TRBD2. V dropped 10 bases and J dropped 6; count of bases not matched to a gene: 11. Germline assignment: CDR1 MNHEY and CDR2 SVGAGI. CDR3 size: 15 residues. Here the CDR3 reads CATGGTSGSIAEQYF. In nucleotides, the CDR3 is TGTGCCACCGGGGGGACTAGCGGGAGTATCGCCGAGCAGTACTTC.

This clone was observed a single time. V gene TRBV6-5 combines with J gene TRBJ2-7, with no clear D. This CDR3 contains 11 residues. The V gene's germline CDR1 is MNHEY and CDR2 SVGAGI. The V end lost 0 bases, the J end lost 7 bases, and 4 bases lay between the germline ends. Written as DNA, the CDR3 is TGTGCCAGCAGTTACTCCCTGGAGCAGTACTTC. Residues: CASSYSLEQYF.

J is TRBJ2-3 and V is TRBV9, with 10 bases that match TRBD1. The CDR3 has 15 amino acids. Germline V gene sequence: CDR1 SGDLS, CDR2 YYNGEE. Trimming removed 0 bases from V and 7 bases from J; junction bases left unmatched: 5. CDR3 coding DNA: TGTGCCAGCAGCGTAGAGGGACAGGGGCCTTATACGCAGTATTTT. Translated, it gives CASSVEGQGPYTQYF.

The chain uses TRBV29-1 and TRBJ2-1, with TRBD1 identical over 8 bases. There are 15 residues in the CDR3. V shed 5 bases and J 4 bases; nucleotides not matched to a gene: 10. CDR1 and CDR2 (germline): SQVTM, ANQGSEA. CDR3: CSVTIGTGRYNEQFF. The CDR3 DNA reads as TGCAGCGTTACTATAGGGACAGGCCGATACAATGAGCAGTTCTTC.

CDR3 region: CASSPASGSYNEQFF. The CDR3, as DNA: TGTGCCAGCAGCCCCGCTAGCGGTTCCTACAATGAGCAGTTCTTC. This chain connects TRBV7-2 to TRBJ2-1, with TRBD2 matching over 7 bases. CDR1 SGHTA and CDR2 FQGNSA come from the germline V gene. This CDR3 spans 15 amino acids. V dropped 5 bases and J dropped 1; count of bases not matched to a gene: 5.

The rearrangement uses TRBV7-9 and TRBJ2-7; 8 bases are shared with TRBD1. J lost 4 bases, V lost 5 bases, and 7 bases had no gene match. Germline V lookup: CDR1 SEHNR, CDR2 FQNEAQ (reference sequence). CDR3 length equals 14 residues. The CDR3 nucleotides are TGTGCCAGCAGCGCGCAGGGGGCTTCATACGAGCAGTACTTC. Amino acids: CASSAQGASYEQYF. The full variable domain, completed using reference TRBV7-9 and TRBJ2-7, is DTGVSQNPRHKITKRGQNVTFRCDPISEHNRLYWYRQTLGQGPEFLTYFQNEAQLEKSRLLSDRFSAERPKGSFSTLEIQRTEQGDSAMYLCASSAQGASYEQYFGPGTRLTVT.

The chain combines TRBV5-4 with TRBJ1-2, with 7 bases fitting TRBD1. CDR3 length: 17 amino acids. Trimming removed 4 bases from V and 0 bases from J; junction bases left unmatched: 12. CDR1 is SGHNT and CDR2 is YYREEE in the germline V gene (reference sequence). The chain's CDR3 is CASSPDRYDRANYGYTF. For the CDR3, the DNA is TGTGCCAGCAGCCCTGACCGGTACGACAGGGCTAACTATGGCTACACCTTC.

In its sample, this clone was seen a few times. The J gene is TRBJ2-7, the V gene TRBV25-1; 8 bases match TRBD2. After removal of 7 bases from V and 3 bases from J, the junction contained 11 bases not matched to a gene. Germline V lookup: CDR1 MGHDK, CDR2 SYGVNS. CDR3 length equals 15 residues. CDR3 region: CASKRAGGSNYEQYF. In DNA, the CDR3 is TGTGCCAGCAAAAGGGCGGGGGGCTCCAACTACGAGCAGTACTTC.

The chain is built from TRBV21-1 and TRBJ2-1; TRBD2 was called by the table and not checked on the DNA. TRBV21-1 is annotated as a pseudogene. This CDR3 region has 14 residues. The CDR3: CASSIVLAGVEQFF. The CDR3 region has the DNA TGTGCCAGCAGCATCGTCCTAGCGGGAGTGGAGCAGTTCTTC.

The rearrangement uses TRBV11-1 and TRBJ2-7, with 12 bases aligning to TRBD2. The CDR3 sequence is 15 residues long. The trim removed 5 bases at V and 6 bases at J, leaving 8 bases unmatched. Germline CDR1 SGHAT, CDR2 FQDESV (reference sequence). DNA of the CDR3: TGTGCCAGCAGCCCGGCGACTAGCGGGAGCGGCGAGCAGTACTTC. Its protein is CASSPATSGSGEQYF.

The genes are TRBV5-6 and TRBJ1-2; D is unresolved. V was cut by 0 bases and J by 3 bases, with 12 bases left in between. CDR3 size: 15 residues. The germline CDR1 and CDR2 sequences are SGHDT and YYEEEE. The CDR3 DNA is TGTGCCAGCAGCTTGGAAGAGATTAATTACTATGGCTACACCTTC. Protein sequence: CASSLEEINYYGYTF.